This T cell receptor beta chain was identified in a study of T cell repertoires in cytomegalovirus infection. Study as a whole: CMV epitopes, recently identified HLA-C-restricted and well-studied HLA-B-restricted, were used.

About this clonotype itself: As yet, its antigen is unknown.

The V and J ends lost 5 bases and 3 bases respectively, with 13 bases between them. The germline gives CDR1 SGHVS, CDR2 FQNEAQ. The CDR3 loop spans 14 amino acids. TCRdb analysed the reads with MiXCR anew, one entry per CDR3 protein. The sample contains some 920,000 distinct CDR3 sequences, roughly 31% of which appear only once. This chain connects TRBV7-8 to TRBJ1-2, with no clear D. The clonotype comes from a human donor in good health (CMV status not recorded). Some clones in this sample may be carry-over from other donors' samples. The specimen was cultured CD8+ T cells from PBMCs, collected from culture after CMV antigen stimulation. In DNA, the CDR3 is TGTGCCAGCAGCCCCAGAGGCGGGGACTATGGCTACACCTTC. Translated, it gives CASSPRGGDYGYTF.